Each of the 19 T cell receptor beta chains below was sequenced from the same sample in a study of beta chain features in type 1 diabetes. Expressed TCRB transcripts got sequenced, as all isolated RNA was reverse transcribed. Sequencing was performed with immunoSEQ multiplex PCR; in TCRdb, only in-frame clones are kept and a portion is missing. The sample lists roughly 450,000 clones; over 10% were seen once. The sample taken for sequencing was naive CD4+ T cells from blood. Receptors were obtained from a woman aged 18 to 35 in good health.

This chain joins TRBV9 and TRBJ2-1; the match to TRBD1 covers 9 bases. The CDR3 is 15 residues long. Germline V gives CDR1 SGDLS, CDR2 YYNGEE. The J segment lost 7 bases and the V segment lost 4 bases, leaving 9 bases of the junction unmatched. The CDR3 DNA reads as TGTGCCAGCAGCCCGATAGGAGACAGGGGGAATGAGCAGTTCTTC. As protein: CASSPIGDRGNEQFF. Filled out from reference TRBV9 and TRBJ2-1, the complete variable domain reads DSGVTQTPKHLITATGQRVTLRCSPRSGDLSVYWYQQSLDQGLQFLIQYYNGEERAKGNILERFSAQQFPDLHSELNLSSLELGDSALYFCASSPIGDRGNEQFFGPGTRLTVL.

The chain recombines TRBV28 with TRBJ1-2, with D unresolved. Germline V gives CDR1 MDHEN, CDR2 SYDVKM. There are 12 residues in the CDR3. The germline V and J ends were trimmed by 0 bases and 2 bases, with 1 base remaining between them. Written as DNA, the CDR3 is TGTGCCAGCAGTTTATGGAACTATGGCTACACCTTC. Its protein is CASSLWNYGYTF.

This sequence joins TRBV23-1 and TRBJ1-2; no firm D call. TRBV23-1 is identified as an open reading frame with a role that is uncertain. V lost 0 bases and J 3 bases, leaving 8 bases between the germline ends. CDR3 length: 14 amino acids. Written as DNA, the CDR3 is TGCGCCAGCAGTCAATCAGCAGATTACTATGGCTACACCTTC. This gives the protein CASSQSADYYGYTF.

V usage is TRBV6-1 and J usage is TRBJ2-1, with 10 bases aligning to TRBD1. The germline V gene has CDR1 MNHNS and CDR2 SASEGT. The ends lost 6 bases at V and 5 bases at J; junction bases unmatched: 7. CDR3 size: 15 residues. CDR3 DNA: TGTGCCAGCAGACTGGGACAGGGGATTAACAATGAGCAGTTCTTC. Translation gives CASRLGQGINNEQFF.

The chain links TRBV29-1 to TRBJ2-7, with TRBD2 matching 7 bases. With 5 bases clipped from V and 1 base from J, the junction kept 2 bases outside the gene matches. Germline V gene lookup returns CDR1 SQVTM and CDR2 ANQGSEA. The CDR3 length is 12 residues. This CDR3 is CSVRRGSYEQYF. CDR3 DNA sequence: TGCAGCGTTCGGCGGGGGTCCTACGAGCAGTACTTC.

The chain carries TRBV2 and TRBJ2-7; 7 bases match TRBD1. The germline CDR1 and CDR2 sequences are SNHLY and FYNNEI. The CDR3 runs 12 residues. V was clipped by 3 bases and J by 6 bases; unmatched bases: 2. The CDR3 sequence is CASSDDRVEQYV. CDR3 in DNA: TGTGCCAGCAGTGACGACAGGGTCGAGCAGTACGTC.

The rearrangement joins TRBV6-5 to TRBJ2-3; perhaps TRBD2 as D (5 bases). The germline V and J ends were trimmed by 7 bases and 1 base, with 15 bases remaining between them. The CDR3 has 15 residues. Germline-derived CDR1 and CDR2 are MNHEY and SVGAGI. CDR3 bases: TGTGCCAGCACCAAAGGCGGGCTTGGCACAGATACGCAGTATTTT. Translation gives CASTKGGLGTDTQYF.

The V call is TRBV7-2, the J call TRBJ2-1; a possible D gene is TRBD1 (6 bases). Germline CDR1 SGHTA, CDR2 FQGNSA. The CDR3 has 15 residues. The germline V and J ends were trimmed by 4 bases and 2 bases, with 12 bases remaining between them. CDR3 DNA sequence: TGTGCCAGCAGCTCCGCCGGGACAACCTACAATGAGCAGTTCTTC. Amino acid sequence: CASSSAGTTYNEQFF.

This clone was recorded at least ten times. The chain has TRBV29-1 and TRBJ1-2; 7 positions match TRBD1. V was clipped by 7 bases and J by 13 bases; unmatched bases: 18. The CDR3 runs to 13 residues. Germline V gene sequence: CDR1 SQVTM, CDR2 ANQGSEA. The DNA for the CDR3 is TGCAGCGCAATCTCCTACAGGGGCGACAGGGCCACCTTC. This codes for CSAISYRGDRATF.

The chain combines TRBV7-2 with TRBJ2-7, with TRBD1 matching over 12 bases. The CDR3 loop spans 16 amino acids. Germline trimming cut 5 bases from V and 6 bases from J; bases unmatched to any gene: 11. Per the germline V gene, CDR1 is SGHTA and CDR2 is FQGNSA. CDR3 in DNA: TGTGCCAGCAGCGCAAGGCTCGGGACAGGGGGCGGCGAGCAGTACTTC. Translating it yields CASSARLGTGGGEQYF.

The table lists this clone with a few counts. Other DNA variants within this sample encode the same CDR3. This sequence joins TRBV7-9 and TRBJ2-1, with 14 bases aligning to TRBD2. This CDR3 has 17 residues. With V trimmed by 5 bases and J by 3 bases, 6 bases remained unmatched. Germline V gene lookup returns CDR1 SEHNR and CDR2 FQNEAQ (reference sequence). DNA for the CDR3: TGTGCCAGCAGCCTTGGGACTAGCGGGAGCAGCTACAATGAGCAGTTCTTC. Translation gives CASSLGTSGSSYNEQFF.

The genes are TRBV7-2 and TRBJ2-1, with 7 nucleotides matching TRBD1. Germline CDR1 and CDR2: SGHTA and FQGNSA. The CDR3 consists of 14 residues. The ends lost 6 bases at V and 7 bases at J; junction bases unmatched: 9. CDR3 sequence reads: CASRFQGVENEQFF. The CDR3 DNA is TGTGCCAGCAGGTTCCAGGGGGTGGAAAATGAGCAGTTCTTC.

The table lists this clone with many counts. The identical CDR3 is also encoded by other nucleotide sequences in the sample. The rearrangement links TRBV10-3 to TRBJ2-3; no reliable D call. The CDR3 loop spans 12 amino acids. The V gene's germline CDR1 is ENHRY and CDR2 SYGVKD. V was cut by 0 bases and J by 2 bases, with 0 bases left in between. The CDR3 region has the DNA TGTGCCATCAGTGAGTCCACAGATACGCAGTATTTT. Protein product: CAISESTDTQYF.

A few counts support this clone. This sequence joins TRBV7-3 and TRBJ2-2; 10 nucleotides line up with TRBD2. V lost 5 bases and J lost 3; bases outside the gene matches: 6. CDR1 is SGHTA and CDR2 is FQGTGA in the germline V gene. The CDR3 is 16 amino acids. CDR3: CASSVLAGAYTGELFF. The DNA for the CDR3 is TGTGCCAGCAGCGTTCTAGCGGGAGCGTACACCGGGGAGCTGTTTTTT.

Note on this clone: One end of the junction varies from germline; a read error may be responsible. The gene calls are TRBV18 and TRBJ2-1; possibly TRBD1 for D (5 bases). The CDR3 is made up of 14 amino acids. Germline V gene sequence: CDR1 KGHSH, CDR2 LQKENI. The CDR3 DNA sequence: TGTGCCAGCGCACCCTCAGGGTCCTACAATGAGCAGTTCTTC. The encoded protein is CASAPSGSYNEQFF.

The V gene is TRBV19, the J gene TRBJ1-1; no firm D call. The CDR3 covers 12 residues. V gave up 5 bases and J gave up 9 bases, with 13 bases separating them. Germline V lookup: CDR1 LNHDA, CDR2 SQIVND (reference sequence). The CDR3 loop is CASSFDRNKAFF. The CDR3, as DNA: TGTGCCAGTAGTTTTGACCGAAATAAAGCTTTCTTT.

The CDR3 nucleotides are TGTGCCAGCTCACAGGCAGGGGGCCCTCAGCCCCAGCATTTT. It yields the protein CASSQAGGPQPQHF. V usage is TRBV18 and J usage is TRBJ1-5, with 8 positions matching TRBD1. Germline V gene sequence: CDR1 KGHSH, CDR2 LQKENI. Germline trimming cut 4 bases from V and 6 bases from J; bases unmatched to any gene: 5. This CDR3 contains 14 residues.

This clone was observed a few times. The rearrangement uses TRBV29-1 and TRBJ2-7; TRBD2 matches at 8 bases. Germline loops: CDR1 SQVTM, CDR2 ANQGSEA. After removal of 4 bases from V and 2 bases from J, the junction contained 22 bases not matched to a gene. The length of the CDR3 is 19 residues. The CDR3 spells CSVVRRIYSGKEPTYEQYF. The CDR3, as DNA: TGCAGCGTTGTAAGGCGTATTTATAGCGGGAAAGAACCCACCTACGAGCAGTACTTC.

Only a few counts were recorded for this clone. The V call is TRBV5-1, the J call TRBJ2-7; TRBD1 aligns across 12 bases. Germline trimming cut 3 bases from V and 4 bases from J; bases unmatched to any gene: 5. The CDR3 contains 15 residues. Germline-derived CDR1 and CDR2 are SGHRS and YFSETQ. CDR3 nucleotide sequence: TGCGCCAGCAGCTCGGGGACAGGGGGCTTGTACGAGCAGTACTTC. Residues: CASSSGTGGLYEQYF.